This T cell receptor beta chain was sequenced during a study of blood T cell repertoires in COVID-19 (TCRdb year 2020). About the investigation overall: The collaborator samples originated in the United States, Italy and Spain and spanned the acute and convalescent phases of COVID-19. Sample metadata almost always included a de-identified subject ID, COVID-19 status, age in years and sex. Samples came from the ongoing ImmuneRACE study (first 160 participants) plus 1,254 subjects from 6 global collaborators. Subjects who had been exposed to COVID-19, were actively infected with it, or had recovered from it provided the deeply sampled blood TCRbeta repertoires that made up the dataset. Where available, HLA class I and class II types were obtained from metadata supplied by the sample provider rather than from assay-based typing. The repertoires were released in a freely available public database meant as a resource for research on the immune response to SARS-CoV-2. The prospective study material was composed of cDNA or gDNA derived from T cells, B-cell-depleted T cells, or PBMCs.

Notes on this clone: Its recognized antigen is unknown. Base-call qualities are not available, and no considerably larger clone is one nucleotide away.

The collaborating institutions used their own protocols to collect whole blood in K2EDTA tubes. For TCRbeta analysis, collaborators shipped samples as frozen whole blood, isolated PBMCs, or DNA extracted from either of those sample types. The immunoSEQ Assay, a bias-controlled multiplex PCR, was used to amplify TCRbeta CDR3 regions from genomic DNA. In the paper's pipeline: The number of nucleated cells in each sample was estimated by amplification of reference gene primers within the assay. To quantify the absolute abundance of each unique TCRbeta CDR3 rearrangement, sequence reads were collapsed and filtered. For each sample, productive Simpson clonality was calculated by taking the square root of Simpson's diversity index across productive rearrangements. TCRdb took over this immuneACCESS table, retaining in-frame rearrangements with V and J assigned. Such tables are incomplete; in checked studies, under half of the missing clones stem from an unresolved V gene, and the remainder is unexplained. The V and J calls and the clone size are those of that table, but D and trimming were determined from the DNA. This sample gives 150,000 to 200,000 clones in total; 88% of them show up just once. 3.5% to 4.5% of the sample is in the top ten clones.

Overall study outcomes, separate from this receptor: Clinical and demographic metadata were provided uncurated, with the amount varying by source and participant.

The sequencing input was peripheral blood. The receptor was derived from a human donor in a cohort sampled during active COVID-19.

The sequenced DNA is TGCGCCAGCAGCTTGGCCTTGGACAGGGTCAGGGAGACCCAGTACTTC. Its coded protein is CASSLALDRVRETQYF. The sequence links TRBV5-1 to TRBJ2-5, and TRBD1 aligns with 8 junction nucleotides. Trimming accounts for 0 bases at V and 5 bases at J, while the number of junction bases matched to no gene is 9. Taken from the germline V gene, the CDR1 and CDR2 loops are SGHRS and YFSETQ. Taken from cysteine to phenylalanine, the CDR3 has 16 residues. Only the CDR3 DNA stays, 48 bases, in frame from base 1.